This T cell receptor (beta chain) derives from a study of blood T cell repertoires in COVID-19. Background on the study: Sites across the United States, Italy and Spain contributed samples from acute and convalescent COVID-19. T cells, B-cell-depleted T cells, or PBMCs supplied cDNA or gDNA.

J lost 0 bases, V lost 5 bases, and 3 bases had no gene match. Germline CDR1 LNHNV, CDR2 YYDKDF (reference sequence). The CDR3 totals 14 residues. Original processing notes: Amplified reference gene primers provided the basis for estimating nucleated cell counts. Generated by immunoSEQ multiplex PCR, the TCRdb table keeps only in-frame clones and is missing some. V and J calls and clone size are given by that table; D and trimming were obtained from the DNA. The profile shows about 190,000 clones, roughly 89% of them singletons. Material: peripheral blood. The rearrangement joins TRBV15 to TRBJ2-7, with 8 bases aligning to TRBD2. The sequence was collected from a man aged 40-49 years with acute or convalescent COVID-19. CDR3 sequence (DNA): TGTGCCACCAGCTGGGGACTAGGCTCCTACGAGCAGTACTTC. It translates to CATSWGLGSYEQYF.